The TCR beta chain under discussion was sequenced for a study of technical replicates of blood from several donors. Profiling relied on immunoSEQ multiplex PCR, and the TCRdb table lists in-frame clones only, not all of them. The table records some 79,000 clones, about 91% of them present only once. Germline V gene lookup returns CDR1 SGHDT and CDR2 YYEEEE. The CDR3 spans 17 residues. The V end was cut by 0 bases, the J end by 1 base, with 11 bases between. The rearrangement links TRBV5-6 to TRBJ2-6; D is uncertain. The clonotype comes from a human donor in good health. Some clones in this sample may be carry-over from other donors' samples. The sample consisted of T cells isolated from PBMCs. The CDR3 DNA is TGTGCCAGCAGCTTGGGAGGCACCCTTTCTGGGGCCAACGTCCTGACTTTC. As protein: CASSLGGTLSGANVLTF.